The 29 T cell receptor beta chains below come from one sample, sequenced in a study of T-cell reconstitution after alpha-beta-depleted transplantation in children. Using unique molecular identifiers, the investigators prepared the TCRbeta library. TCRdb recomputed calls from the PCR reads with MiXCR, one row per CDR3 protein. The table shows just over 350,000 distinct CDR3 sequences, with about an eighth occurring only once. Sequenced material: PBMCs, taken from the stem cell graft. Receptors originate from a human donor who donated a stem cell graft to a child with Fanconi anemia.

The V call is TRBV9, the J call TRBJ1-3; no definite D call. This CDR3 contains 15 residues. Deletions cut 4 bases from V and 0 bases from J, with 11 bases between. In germline, CDR1 is SGDLS, CDR2 YYNGEE. The CDR3 nucleotides read TGTGCCAGCAGCCCAAGAGACCTCTCTGGAAACACCATATATTTT. It yields the protein CASSPRDLSGNTIYF.

This clonotype was recorded many times. The V gene is TRBV29-1, the J gene TRBJ2-3; 7 positions agree with TRBD1. Germline CDR1 SQVTM, CDR2 ANQGSEA. The CDR3 consists of 14 residues. V lost 3 bases and J lost 0; bases outside the gene matches: 3. The DNA for the CDR3 is TGCAGCGTTGAGTGGGACAGAAGCACAGATACGCAGTATTTT. This translates into CSVEWDRSTDTQYF.

This clonotype was recorded many times. The chain couples TRBV5-1 to TRBJ1-2; D is ambiguous. V lost 4 bases, J lost 2 bases, and 6 bases lay in between. CDR1 is SGHRS and CDR2 is YFSETQ in the germline V gene. The CDR3 is 12 amino acids. CDR3: CASSIQNYGYTF. The CDR3 bases are TGCGCCAGCAGCATCCAGAACTATGGCTACACCTTC. The complete variable domain, with remaining parts taken from reference TRBV5-1 and TRBJ1-2, reads KAGVTQTPRYLIKTRGQQVTLSCSPISGHRSVSWYQQTPGQGLQFLFEYFSETQRNKGNFPGRFSGRQFSNSRSEMNVSTLELGDSALYLCASSIQNYGYTFGSGTRLTVV.

V gene TRBV20-1 combines with J gene TRBJ1-5, with TRBD1 matching over 7 bases. Trimming cost V 2 bases and J 2 bases; bases outside gene matches: 6. The CDR3 totals 15 residues. From germline, CDR1 is DFQATT and CDR2 SNEGSKA (reference sequence). CDR3 nucleotide sequence: TGCAGTGCTAGATCCTACGACAGGGGCAATCAGCCCCAGCATTTT. This encodes CSARSYDRGNQPQHF.

This clonotype showed up many times. The rearrangement uses TRBV7-8 and TRBJ2-6; D is uncertain. Germline V gene lookup returns CDR1 SGHVS and CDR2 FQNEAQ. The CDR3 contains 13 residues. Trimming pared 0 bases from V and 4 bases from J, leaving 1 base between. The CDR3 coding sequence is TGTGCCAGCAGCTTAGCCGGGGCCAACGTCCTGACTTTC. This sequence encodes CASSLAGANVLTF.

The CDR3 sequence is CAICPRQGTYNEQFF. CDR3 DNA: TGTGCCATCTGCCCTCGACAGGGAACCTACAATGAGCAGTTCTTC. This chain links TRBV3-1 with TRBJ2-1; 7 bases are shared with TRBD1. V lost 10 bases, J lost 2 bases, and 11 bases stayed unmatched. Per the germline V gene, CDR1 is LGHDT and CDR2 is YNNKEL (reference sequence). The CDR3 consists of 15 residues.

This clonotype was counted a few times. The chain combines TRBV6-2 or TRBV6-3 with TRBJ1-1; D unclear. The CDR3 is made up of 13 amino acids. V dropped 6 bases and J dropped 11 bases, with 19 bases sitting between them. CDR1 is MNHEY and CDR2 is SVGEGT in the germline V gene. CDR3 nucleotide sequence: TGTGCCAGCAGCGAGGAGGGAGGGAGTTGGGCTTTCTTT. Its translation is CASSEEGGSWAFF.

This clonotype has only a few counts. This sequence joins TRBV9 and TRBJ2-1; the match to TRBD2 covers 8 bases. J was trimmed by 9 bases and V by 0 bases; bases with no gene match: 11. The CDR3 is 16 residues long. Germline V lookup: CDR1 SGDLS, CDR2 YYNGEE. This CDR3 is CASSVATGTRRSEQFF. CDR3 coding DNA: TGTGCCAGCAGCGTAGCTACCGGGACTAGACGTAGTGAGCAGTTCTTC.

This clonotype was seen repeatedly, ten times or more. The chain couples TRBV10-3 to TRBJ2-1, with D possibly being TRBD1 or TRBD2 (5 bases each). The ends were cut back, 4 bases at V and 0 bases at J, with 10 bases in the middle. The CDR3 loop spans 15 amino acids. The V gene's germline CDR1 is ENHRY and CDR2 SYGVKD. CDR3 in amino acids: CAISGDPFSYNEQFF. In DNA form, the CDR3 reads TGTGCCATCAGTGGGGACCCATTCTCCTACAATGAGCAGTTCTTC.

The table lists this clonotype with many counts. CDR3 residues: CAISEYRVDTEAFF. As DNA, the CDR3 is TGTGCCATCAGTGAGTACAGGGTGGACACTGAAGCTTTCTTT. This sequence joins TRBV10-3 and TRBJ1-1, with D possibly TRBD1 on 6 matching bases. Per germline, CDR1 ENHRY and CDR2 SYGVKD. The CDR3 has 14 amino acids. Trimming left V 1 base short and J 3 bases short, with 9 bases between.

This clonotype was counted between two and nine times. The chain has TRBV20-1 and TRBJ2-7, with D hard to call. Looked up from germline, CDR1 is DFQATT and CDR2 is SNEGSKA (reference sequence). Trimming stripped 3 bases from V and 4 bases from J, with 13 bases between. This CDR3 spans 13 amino acids. CDR3 region: CSARTSGVYEQYV. CDR3 DNA: TGCAGTGCTAGGACAAGTGGTGTATACGAGCAGTACGTC.

There are a few counts of this clonotype. The V call is TRBV10-3, the J call TRBJ2-2; TRBD1 matches 7 bases. The CDR3 consists of 14 residues. Unmatched junction bases numbered 5, after V lost 6 bases and J lost 4 bases. Germline-derived CDR1 and CDR2 are ENHRY and SYGVKD. This CDR3 reads CAISQQGPTGELFF. The CDR3 DNA reads as TGTGCCATCAGCCAACAGGGGCCCACCGGGGAGCTGTTTTTT.

This chain links TRBV20-1 with TRBJ2-5, with a tentative D call TRBD1 (6 bases). Germline lookup yields CDR1 DFQATT and CDR2 SNEGSKA (reference sequence). The ends were cut back, 3 bases at V and 3 bases at J, with 14 bases in the middle. The CDR3 length is 14 residues. CDR3 bases: TGCAGTGCTAGTGACAGGATACGGAAAGAGACCCAGTACTTC. It translates to CSASDRIRKETQYF.

This clonotype showed up just a few times. The CDR3 region is CATSDHQTVQDEQFF. In DNA, the CDR3 is TGTGCCACCAGTGACCACCAGACAGTCCAGGATGAGCAGTTCTTC. V and J are TRBV24-1 and TRBJ2-1; a weak D match, TRBD1 (5 bases). Trimming took 4 bases from V and 8 from J, leaving 17 bases between them. The CDR3 runs 15 residues. CDR1 and CDR2 from the germline V gene are KGHDR and SFDVKD.

There are many counts of this clonotype. V is TRBV7-8 and J is TRBJ1-5; D perhaps matches TRBD1 (5 bases). V gave up 3 bases and J gave up 3 bases, with 9 bases separating them. CDR1 and CDR2 from the germline V gene are SGHVS and FQNEAQ. The CDR3 covers 14 residues. This CDR3 reads CASSFRQFNQPQHF. CDR3 sequence (DNA): TGTGCCAGCAGCTTTAGACAGTTCAATCAGCCCCAGCATTTT.

The sample holds a few counts of this clonotype. The genes are TRBV15 and TRBJ2-1; D is unresolved. The CDR3 consists of 14 residues. The V gene lost 0 bases and the J gene lost 7 bases, with 10 bases spanning the gap. Per germline, CDR1 LNHNV and CDR2 YYDKDF (reference sequence). Here the CDR3 reads CATSRDAAGNEQFF. The CDR3 region has the DNA TGTGCCACCAGCAGAGATGCAGCCGGGAATGAGCAGTTCTTC.

This clonotype was counted a few times. J is TRBJ1-1 and V is TRBV4-1; D is uncertain. CDR3 length: 15 amino acids. The V gene lost 0 bases and the J gene lost 4 bases, with 12 bases spanning the gap. Germline loops: CDR1 MGHRA, CDR2 YSYEKL. In DNA, the CDR3 is TGCGCCAGCAGCCAAGACACTAAGGGTTTCACTGAAGCTTTCTTT. As protein: CASSQDTKGFTEAFF.

The chain employs TRBV3-1 and TRBJ2-2; no firm D call. V lost 2 bases, J lost 6 bases, and 7 bases lay in between. CDR1 is LGHDT and CDR2 is YNNKEL in the germline V gene (reference sequence). This CDR3 has 13 amino acids. The CDR3 loop is CASSQNPAGELFF. The CDR3 nucleotides are TGTGCCAGCAGCCAAAATCCCGCCGGGGAGCTGTTTTTT. Full variable domain (outside the CDR3, taken from reference TRBV3-1 and TRBJ2-2): DTAVSQTPKYLVTQMGNDKSIKCEQNLGHDTMYWYKQDSKKFLKIMFSYNNKELIINETVPNRFSPKSPDKAHLNLHINSLELGDSAVYFCASSQNPAGELFFGEGSRLTVL.

Regarding this clonotype: No conserved phenylalanine or tryptophan is present at the end of the CDR3, so a read error is the likely explanation. The J gene is TRBJ1-4, the V gene TRBV3-1; D uncertain. Looked up from germline, CDR1 is LGHDT and CDR2 is YNNKEL (reference sequence). The CDR3 extends over 14 amino acids. CDR3 in amino acids: CASTQQDPGEKLFP. CDR3 bases: TGTGCCAGCACCCAGCAGGATCCGGGTGAAAAGCTGTTTCCC.

This clonotype was counted between two and nine times. The rearrangement links TRBV5-1 to TRBJ2-2; 8 bases agree with TRBD1. V lost 3 bases, J lost 1 base, and 5 bases stayed unmatched. This CDR3 spans 16 amino acids. CDR1 is SGHRS and CDR2 is YFSETQ in the germline V gene. CDR3 in DNA: TGCGCCAGCAGCTCTACCGGGACAGGGAACACCGGGGAGCTGTTTTTT. It yields the protein CASSSTGTGNTGELFF.

V is TRBV3-1 and J is TRBJ1-1; TRBD1 is a possible D gene (5 bases). The CDR3 is 16 amino acids. CDR1 and CDR2 (germline): LGHDT, YNNKEL (reference sequence). The V and J ends lost 0 bases and 0 bases respectively, with 11 bases between them. The CDR3 bases are TGTGCCAGCAGCCAAGATCTCGGCAGGGTGAACACTGAAGCTTTCTTT. Its translation: CASSQDLGRVNTEAFF. Looking up the rest from reference TRBV3-1 and TRBJ1-1 gives the full variable domain: DTAVSQTPKYLVTQMGNDKSIKCEQNLGHDTMYWYKQDSKKFLKIMFSYNNKELIINETVPNRFSPKSPDKAHLNLHINSLELGDSAVYFCASSQDLGRVNTEAFFGQGTRLTVV.

In this sample, this clonotype turned up a few times. The chain links TRBV7-9 to TRBJ1-2; D possibly corresponds to TRBD1 (5 bases). The V end was cut by 3 bases, the J end by 6 bases, with 14 bases between. Germline CDR1 reads SEHNR; CDR2 reads FQNEAQ (reference sequence). The CDR3 length is 14 residues. The CDR3 region is CASSFRQLQDGYTF. CDR3 nucleotide sequence: TGTGCCAGCAGCTTTCGACAGCTCCAGGATGGCTACACCTTC.

In this sample, this clonotype turned up a few times. Here the CDR3 DNA reads TGTGCCAGCAGCTTAGGGGGACAGGGGCGCTATGGCTACACCTTC. Translation: CASSLGGQGRYGYTF. The rearrangement joins TRBV7-2 to TRBJ1-2, with TRBD1 matching 10 bases. The CDR3 is 15 residues long. The junction had 3 bases not matched to a gene; V was cut back by 1 base and J by 4 bases. Germline V gene sequence: CDR1 SGHTA, CDR2 FQGNSA.

The table lists this clonotype with a few counts. The chain joins TRBV12-3 or TRBV12-4 to TRBJ2-2; TRBD1 might be the D (5 bases). CDR3 length: 14 residues. The V gene lost 7 bases and the J gene lost 3 bases, with 12 bases spanning the gap. CDR3 coding DNA: TGTGCCAGCACCCCTAGGGGTGACACCGGGGAGCTGTTTTTT. It translates to CASTPRGDTGELFF.

The chain is built from TRBV4-2 and TRBJ1-6; possible D gene TRBD1, 5 bases. Germline values: CDR1 LGHNA, CDR2 YNFKEQ. The CDR3 spans 16 residues. The ends were cut back, 3 bases at V and 0 bases at J, with 9 bases in the middle. The CDR3 nucleotides read TGTGCCAGCAGCCAGGAGGGGAGCTCCTATAATTCACCCCTCCACTTT. This gives the protein CASSQEGSSYNSPLHF.

The rearrangement joins TRBV4-3 to TRBJ1-2; D unresolved. Germline assignment: CDR1 LGHNA and CDR2 YSLEER. The CDR3 sequence is 15 residues long. V lost 4 bases and J 6 bases, leaving 18 bases between the germline ends. The CDR3 is CASSLRLTFPNGYTF. The CDR3, as DNA: TGCGCCAGCAGCCTTCGCTTGACATTTCCGAATGGCTACACCTTC.

The chain employs TRBV15 and TRBJ2-1; weak D call: TRBD2 (7 bases). CDR1 LNHNV and CDR2 YYDKDF come from the germline V gene (reference sequence). CDR3 length equals 16 residues. V lost 2 bases to trimming and J lost 5 bases, with 16 bases between them. CDR3 protein: CATSRPPRGGNNEQFF. CDR3 bases: TGTGCCACCAGCAGACCGCCGAGGGGGGGGAACAATGAGCAGTTCTTC.

This clonotype came up a few times. J is TRBJ2-5 and V is TRBV2, with 11 bases lining up with TRBD2. Germline V CDR1 and CDR2: SNHLY, FYNNEI. CDR3 size: 14 residues. V lost 9 bases to trimming and J lost 2 bases; unmatched junction nucleotides: 5. CDR3 sequence (DNA): TGTGCCAGTTTAGCGGGGGGGCCGCAAGAGACCCAGTACTTC. It specifies CASLAGGPQETQYF. Full variable domain (rest looked up from reference TRBV2 and TRBJ2-5): EPEVTQTPSHQVTQMGQEVILRCVPISNHLYFYWYRQILGQKVEFLVSFYNNEISEKSEIFDDQFSVERPDGSNFTLKIRSTKLEDSAMYFCASLAGGPQETQYFGPGTRLLVL.

This clonotype was seen only a few times. The CDR3 region is CASSPSIPSTDTQYF. As DNA, the CDR3 is TGTGCCAGCAGTCCTTCCATACCTAGCACAGATACGCAGTATTTT. The chain combines TRBV6-7 with TRBJ2-3; D is unresolved. TRBV6-7 is an ORF, and what it does is uncertain. V lost 5 bases and J lost 0, with 12 bases in between. This CDR3 comprises 15 residues.